The 23 T cell receptor beta chains in this list originate from one sample, sequenced in a study of Graves' ophthalmopathy and Graves' hyperthyroidism. Investigators amplified TCR beta CDR3 regions from RNA transcripts. HTBI primers primed a first-round RT-PCR, and a second-round multiplex PCR followed. In TCRdb, the multiplex PCR reads were re-called with MiXCR into one record per CDR3 protein. The sample has about 380,000 distinct CDR3 sequences; 15% are singletons. The sample comprised peripheral blood. These receptors all come from a woman between 18 and 29 years old with stable Graves' hyperthyroidism.

Ten or more counts support this clonotype. The chain is built from TRBV6-5 and TRBJ1-1; TRBD1 aligns across 7 bases. The CDR3 totals 15 residues. The germline V gene encodes CDR1 MNHEY and CDR2 SVGAGI. With V trimmed by 1 base and J by 5 bases, 7 bases remained unmatched. This CDR3 is CASSYFGQGGTEAFF. CDR3 in DNA: TGTGCCAGCAGTTACTTCGGGCAGGGGGGAACTGAAGCTTTCTTT.

This clonotype was counted ten times or more. DNA for the CDR3: TGTGCCAGCAGCGGGGGGACAGCTCAGAGGACTGAAGCTTTCTTT. It specifies CASSGGTAQRTEAFF. The rearrangement links TRBV9 to TRBJ1-1, with TRBD1 identical over 7 bases. There are 15 residues in the CDR3. V lost 3 bases, J lost 5 bases, and 10 bases stayed unmatched. Germline loops: CDR1 SGDLS, CDR2 YYNGEE.

This clonotype turned up a few times. This rearrangement joins TRBV7-9 to TRBJ2-4, with 11 bases that match TRBD1. Trimming at V came to 4 bases and at J to 3 bases, leaving 2 bases not matched to a gene. This CDR3 region has 15 residues. Per germline, CDR1 SEHNR and CDR2 FQNEAQ (reference sequence). CDR3 amino acids: CASSSGQGDKNIQYF. The CDR3 DNA follows: TGTGCCAGCAGCTCGGGACAGGGGGACAAAAACATTCAGTACTTC.

Many counts were recorded for this clonotype. This sequence joins TRBV6-2 or TRBV6-3 and TRBJ1-1, with D hard to call. The CDR3 runs 11 residues. V lost 5 bases and J 6 bases, leaving 7 bases between the germline ends. Germline V gene sequence: CDR1 MNHEY, CDR2 SVGEGT. DNA for the CDR3: TGTGCCAGCAGTGTGAGGGCTGAAGCTTTCTTT. This sequence encodes CASSVRAEAFF.

This clonotype appeared many times. V gene TRBV12-3 or TRBV12-4 combines with J gene TRBJ2-5; 8 bases are shared with TRBD1. After removal of 5 bases from V and 7 bases from J, the junction contained 9 bases not matched to a gene. This CDR3 contains 14 residues. The CDR3 DNA sequence: TGTGCCAGCAGTCTTCAGGGGGCTCATGTGACCCAGTACTTC. Amino acids: CASSLQGAHVTQYF.

At least ten counts were recorded for this clonotype. The rearrangement links TRBV12-3 or TRBV12-4 to TRBJ2-5, with 12 nucleotides matching TRBD2. This CDR3 is 16 amino acids long. V was clipped by 5 bases and J by 1 base; unmatched bases: 5. The chain's CDR3 is CASSIPGLAGQETQYF. The CDR3 DNA is TGTGCCAGCAGTATCCCGGGACTAGCGGGCCAAGAGACCCAGTACTTC.

The chain recombines TRBV5-1 with TRBJ1-3, with TRBD1 matching over 7 bases. CDR3 length: 14 amino acids. Trimming cost V 1 base and J 4 bases; bases outside gene matches: 2. Germline V gene sequence: CDR1 SGHRS, CDR2 YFSETQ. The CDR3 DNA follows: TGCGCCAGCAGCTTGACAGGGGAAGGAAACACCATATATTTT. Residues: CASSLTGEGNTIYF.

There are many counts of this clonotype. The J gene is TRBJ2-2, the V gene TRBV11-3; 9 bases match TRBD1. The CDR3 contains 15 residues. Germline values: CDR1 SGHNT, CDR2 YENEEA. J lost 7 bases, V lost 7 bases, and 10 bases had no gene match. The CDR3, as DNA: TGTGCCAGCACCCCACGGGACAGGGTTGGCGGGGAGCTGTTTTTT. This encodes CASTPRDRVGGELFF.

The table lists this clonotype with many counts. The V call is TRBV12-3 or TRBV12-4, the J call TRBJ1-1, with no clear D. V shed 3 bases and J shed 5 bases, with 16 bases lying between them. The length of the CDR3 is 15 residues. CDR3 region: CASSFAPQGRTEAFF. The CDR3 coding sequence is TGTGCCAGCAGTTTCGCCCCCCAAGGGAGGACTGAAGCTTTCTTT.

About this clonotype itself: This sequence may be a read error, since a much larger clone differs from it by one base. This rearrangement joins TRBV10-3 to TRBJ1-3; the D is unclear. The CDR3 has 15 residues. CDR1 and CDR2 from the germline V gene are ENHRY and SYGVKD. V dropped 5 bases and J dropped 1 base, with 12 bases sitting between them. The chain's CDR3 is CAISSMLESGNTIYF. The CDR3 coding sequence is TGTGCCATCAGTTCGATGCTGGAATCTGGAAACACCATATATTTT.

The chain is built from TRBV13 and TRBJ2-7, with D possibly called TRBD1 or TRBD2 (5 bases each). Per germline, CDR1 PRHDT and CDR2 FYEKMQ (reference sequence). The CDR3 loop spans 17 amino acids. V shed 5 bases and J shed 7 bases, with 27 bases lying between them. The CDR3 nucleotides are TGTGCCAGCAGCCCCCCCCCGATCGGGGCCGTAAGAAGAGAGCAGTACTTC. It specifies CASSPPPIGAVRREQYF.

This clonotype appeared many times. The chain is built from TRBV12-3 or TRBV12-4 and TRBJ1-6; perhaps TRBD1 as D (5 bases). This CDR3 is 13 amino acids long. Deletions cut 3 bases from V and 8 bases from J, with 8 bases between. The CDR3: CASSLPGHSPLHF. In nucleotides, the CDR3 is TGTGCCAGCAGTTTGCCAGGGCATTCACCCCTCCACTTT.

Ten or more counts support this clonotype. The chain links TRBV10-3 to TRBJ1-1, with 7 positions matching TRBD1. This CDR3 has 14 amino acids. CDR1 and CDR2 (germline): ENHRY, SYGVKD. After removal of 8 bases from V and 4 bases from J, the junction contained 10 bases not matched to a gene. CDR3 DNA sequence: TGTGCCATCGGAGAACAGGGGTTGGTCACTGAAGCTTTCTTT. This encodes CAIGEQGLVTEAFF.

This chain joins TRBV20-1 and TRBJ1-2, with 9 positions matching TRBD1. The V gene end was trimmed by 3 bases and the J gene end by 6 bases; junction bases not matched to a gene: 14. Per germline, CDR1 DFQATT and CDR2 SNEGSKA (reference sequence). There are 16 residues in the CDR3. As DNA, the CDR3 is TGCAGTGCTAGGTCTTACGGACAGGGGCCCCGTCATGGCTACACCTTC. Protein: CSARSYGQGPRHGYTF.

This clonotype was found many times. This chain uses TRBV18 with TRBJ2-7; D gene ambiguous. CDR3 length equals 12 residues. The V and J ends lost 8 bases and 0 bases respectively, with 8 bases between them. The germline gives CDR1 KGHSH, CDR2 LQKENI. The CDR3 here is CASSPSSYEQYF. The CDR3 bases are TGTGCCAGCAGCCCGAGCTCCTACGAGCAGTACTTC.

This clonotype was observed a handful of times. This chain uses TRBV24-1 with TRBJ1-5, with 7 positions matching TRBD1. The V gene end was trimmed by 0 bases and the J gene end by 3 bases; junction bases not matched to a gene: 22. The CDR3 totals 22 residues. Germline V lookup: CDR1 KGHDR, CDR2 SFDVKD. The CDR3 DNA reads as TGTGCCACCAGTGATTTGGTCCCCCGACAGGGTTCCATAAGGGATCTCAATCAGCCCCAGCATTTT. The encoded protein is CATSDLVPRQGSIRDLNQPQHF.

This clonotype was detected many times. The V call is TRBV12-3 or TRBV12-4, the J call TRBJ1-1; D ambiguous. The V end lost 2 bases, the J end lost 3 bases, and 7 bases lay between the germline ends. This CDR3 contains 13 residues. CDR3 protein: CASSLNTDTEAFF. The CDR3 bases are TGTGCCAGCAGTTTAAACACCGACACTGAAGCTTTCTTT.

For this clonotype: One end of the junction does not line up with germline, which may come from a read error. The rearrangement uses TRBV27 and TRBJ1-5; the match to TRBD1 covers 7 bases. Germline V lookup: CDR1 MNHEY, CDR2 SMNVEV (reference sequence). The CDR3 contains 14 residues. CDR3 DNA sequence: TGTGCCAGCAGACCCGACAGGGACAATCAACCCCAGCATTTT. Amino acid sequence: CASRPDRDNQPQHF.

There are many counts of this clonotype. The rearrangement links TRBV5-1 to TRBJ1-2; TRBD1 agrees at 9 bases. J gave up 3 bases and V 4 bases, and 7 bases lay outside the gene matches. This CDR3 is 15 amino acids long. Per the germline V gene, CDR1 is SGHRS and CDR2 is YFSETQ. The CDR3 DNA sequence: TGCGCCAGCAGCCCCTCGGGACAGGGCTACTATGGCTACACCTTC. Residues: CASSPSGQGYYGYTF.

This clonotype has just a few counts. This rearrangement joins TRBV19 to TRBJ2-7, with 7 bases aligning to TRBD1. CDR1 and CDR2 (germline): LNHDA, SQIVND (reference sequence). The CDR3 length is 14 residues. V was clipped by 3 bases and J by 2 bases; unmatched bases: 4. CDR3 in DNA: TGTGCCAGTAGTATGGTGACAGGGACCTACGAGCAGTACTTC. Translated, it gives CASSMVTGTYEQYF. Supplemented by reference TRBV19 and TRBJ2-7, the full variable domain reads DGGITQSPKYLFRKEGQNVTLSCEQNLNHDAMYWYRQDPGQGLRLIYYSQIVNDFQKGDIAEGYSVSREKKESFPLTVTSAQKNPTAFYLCASSMVTGTYEQYFGPGTRLTVT.

This clonotype showed up many times. The chain uses TRBV28 and TRBJ2-7, with D maybe TRBD1 (6 bases). The V gene's germline CDR1 is MDHEN and CDR2 SYDVKM. The CDR3 sequence is 14 residues long. Trimming left V 7 bases short and J 0 bases short, with 13 bases between. The CDR3 loop reads CASKSQGLSYEQYF. The CDR3 region has the DNA TGTGCCAGCAAATCACAGGGCCTCTCCTACGAGCAGTACTTC.

This clonotype was observed many times. The chain couples TRBV20-1 to TRBJ2-7; tentative D call: TRBD2 (5 bases). Germline V lookup: CDR1 DFQATT, CDR2 SNEGSKA (reference sequence). V was shortened by 2 bases and J by 6 bases, with 8 bases between the two germline ends. The CDR3 has 11 amino acids. The DNA for the CDR3 is TGCAGTGCTAGACGGGGTGGCGAGCAGTACTTC. Translating it yields CSARRGGEQYF.

This clonotype was counted ten times or more. The chain's CDR3 is CASTFGDSRNYGYTF. In nucleotides, the CDR3 is TGCGCCAGCACGTTCGGGGACAGTCGTAACTATGGCTACACCTTC. The chain joins TRBV5-1 to TRBJ1-2; TRBD1 matches 7 bases. The CDR3 is 15 residues long. CDR1 and CDR2 (germline): SGHRS, YFSETQ. V lost 6 bases, J lost 1 base, and 9 bases stayed unmatched.